The 11 T cell receptor beta chains listed next were all sequenced from one sample in a study of T cells in women clearing cervical HPV infection. Here immunoSEQ multiplex PCR was the method, and the copy in TCRdb shows in-frame clones only, minus some. The clone table shows over 30,000 clones, with the ten largest holding less than 9%. The sequenced sample was blood buffy coat. The receptors come from a woman between 18 and 70 years old with a cervical HPV16 infection that either progressed to CIN3+ or cleared (not recorded which).

The CDR3 region is CASSILEGTGQTGSSGANVLTF. CDR3 DNA (partial): TGTGCCAGTAGTATACTTGAGGGAACAGGACAGACCGGCAGCTCTGGGGCCAACGTC. This rearrangement joins TRBV19 to TRBJ2-6, with a weak D call TRBD1 (6 bases). The sequence runs out 3 residues before the end of the CDR3; the remainder is reconstructed from the germline J gene. Germline CDR1 is LNHDA and CDR2 is SQIVND (reference sequence). There are 22 residues in the CDR3. Trimming took off 2 bases at V and 0 bases at J, with 26 bases between the two ends.

A remark on this clone: The CDR3 is cut off 3 residues early in the read; its end comes from the germline J gene. The chain couples TRBV7-3 to TRBJ2-3, with 15 positions matching TRBD2. Trimming took 5 bases from V and 7 from J; bases not matched to a gene: 10. CDR3 size: 17 residues. Germline values: CDR1 SGHTA, CDR2 FQGTGA. The CDR3 loop reads CASSPGTSGGTRYTQYF. The covered CDR3 bases are TGTGCCAGCAGCCCCGGGACTAGCGGGGGGACCCGATATACG.

With respect to this clone: Read coverage stops 3 residues before the CDR3 terminus; the germline J gene supplies the remainder. The chain combines TRBV7-9 with TRBJ1-3; 7 bases agree with TRBD1. CDR1 is SEHNR, CDR2 FQNEAQ, per germline (reference sequence). Trimming removed 4 bases from V and 4 bases from J; junction bases left unmatched: 4. The CDR3 contains 14 residues. The part of the CDR3 DNA that was read is TGTGCCAGCAGCTCATGGACAGGCGGAAACACC. Protein product: CASSSWTGGNT. The entire CDR3 reads CASSSWTGGNTIYF.

As for this clone: The read ends 3 residues before the CDR3 terminus; that terminus is restored from the germline J gene. The V call is TRBV2, the J call TRBJ2-3; tentatively, D is TRBD1 (5 bases). Germline assignment: CDR1 SNHLY and CDR2 FYNNEI. The CDR3 runs to 14 residues. This chain's CDR3 is CASSHEARDQPQYF. The sequenced part of the CDR3 DNA is TGTGCCAGCAGTCACGAAGCCAGGGATCAGCCG.

CDR3 DNA (partial): TGCAGTGCGACGGGTGTAATACTCTACGAG. It is translated as CSATGVILYE. In full, the CDR3 is CSATGVILYEQYF. This chain links TRBV20-1 with TRBJ2-7; D gene ambiguous. Coverage ceases 3 residues before the CDR3 finishes, and the germline J gene fills in the end. The germline V and J ends were trimmed by 6 bases and 3 bases, with 15 bases remaining between them. Germline CDR1 is DFQATT and CDR2 is SNEGSKA (reference sequence). The CDR3 contains 13 residues.

The DNA read from the CDR3 is TGTGCCAGCAGCTCGATGGCGGGGGCCAACGTA. It specifies CASSSMAGANV. The full-length CDR3 reads as CASSSMAGANVLFF. The chain couples TRBV2 to TRBJ1-4, with D maybe TRBD1 (6 bases). The sequenced fragment ends 3 residues before the CDR3 boundary, so the rest is inferred from the germline J gene. Germline V gene lookup returns CDR1 SNHLY and CDR2 FYNNEI. This CDR3 has 14 amino acids.

As for this clone: The sequenced fragment ends 3 residues before the CDR3 boundary, so the rest is inferred from the germline J gene. The gene calls are TRBV20-1 and TRBJ2-1, with a tentative D call TRBD1 (6 bases). The V end lost 1 base, the J end lost 0 bases, and 19 bases lay between the germline ends. The germline gives CDR1 DFQATT, CDR2 SNEGSKA (reference sequence). The CDR3 is made up of 18 amino acids. The CDR3 DNA, read in part, is TGCAGTGCTAGAGTAAGATCGACAGGTTCAACCTCCTACAATGAG. It encodes CSARVRSTGSTSYNE. The whole CDR3 is CSARVRSTGSTSYNEQFF.

On this clone itself: The read ends 3 residues shy of where the CDR3 ends; the end is completed using the germline J gene. The rearrangement joins TRBV5-1 to TRBJ2-7, with 10 bases aligning to TRBD2. CDR1 SGHRS and CDR2 YFSETQ come from the germline V gene. The CDR3 contains 15 residues. CDR3 in amino acids: CATSSLSGGADEQYF. Partial CDR3 DNA: TGCGCTACCAGCTCTCTCAGCGGGGGGGCCGACGAG.

Worth noting for this clone: The read comes to an end 3 residues before the CDR3 does, leaving the germline J gene to fill in the end. The J gene is TRBJ2-2, the V gene TRBV7-2; D gene ambiguous. The ends were cut back, 3 bases at V and 0 bases at J, with 5 bases in the middle. Germline CDR1 reads SGHTA; CDR2 reads FQGNSA. The CDR3 length is 14 residues. CDR3 DNA, as far as it was read: TGTGCCAGCAGCTTTAGGGCGAACACCGGGGAG. Amino acids: CASSFRANTGE. The CDR3 in its entirety is CASSFRANTGELFF. Drawing the rest from reference TRBV7-2 and TRBJ2-2, the complete variable domain is GAGVSQSPSNKVTEKGKDVELRCDPISGHTALYWYRQSLGQGLEFLIYFQGNSAPDKSGLPSDRFSAERTGGSVSTLTIQRTQQEDSAVYLCASSFRANTGELFFGEGSRLTVL.

Notes on this clone: The CDR3 end lies 3 residues beyond the end of the read and is filled in from the germline J gene. This chain uses TRBV13 with TRBJ1-1, with 12 nucleotides matching TRBD1. With V trimmed by 5 bases and J by 4 bases, 5 bases remained unmatched. The CDR3 is 15 residues long. CDR1 is PRHDT, CDR2 FYEKMQ, per germline (reference sequence). This CDR3 reads CASSRDRGLGTEAFF. The CDR3 DNA, read in part, is TGTGCCAGCAGCCGGGACAGGGGGCTTGGCACTGAA.

On this clone itself: The observed sequence ends 3 residues before the CDR3 terminus, with the missing tail filled in from the germline J gene. The rearrangement uses TRBV6-2 or TRBV6-3 and TRBJ2-7; weak D call: TRBD2 (7 bases). This CDR3 is 15 amino acids long. Germline V gives CDR1 MNHEY, CDR2 SVGEGT. V was shortened by 4 bases and J by 0 bases, with 13 bases between the two germline ends. CDR3 protein: CASSFRGASSYEQYF. The sequenced CDR3 bases are TGTGCCAGCAGTTTTCGGGGGGCGAGCTCCTACGAG.